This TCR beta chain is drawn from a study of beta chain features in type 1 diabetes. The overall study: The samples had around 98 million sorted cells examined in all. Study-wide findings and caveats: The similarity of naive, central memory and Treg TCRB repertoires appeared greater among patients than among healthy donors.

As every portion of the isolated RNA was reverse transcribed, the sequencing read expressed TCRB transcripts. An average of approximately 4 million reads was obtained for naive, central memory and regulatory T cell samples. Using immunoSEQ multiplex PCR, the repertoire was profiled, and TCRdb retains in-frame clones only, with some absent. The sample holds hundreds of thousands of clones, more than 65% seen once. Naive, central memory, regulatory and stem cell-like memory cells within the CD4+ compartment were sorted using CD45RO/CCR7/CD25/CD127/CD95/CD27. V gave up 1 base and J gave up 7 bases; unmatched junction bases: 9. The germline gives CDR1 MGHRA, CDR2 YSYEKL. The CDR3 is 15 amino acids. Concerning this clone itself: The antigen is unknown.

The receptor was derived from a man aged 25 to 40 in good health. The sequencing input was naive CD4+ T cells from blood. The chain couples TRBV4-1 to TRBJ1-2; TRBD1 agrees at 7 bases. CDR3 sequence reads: CASSQAVAGGTGYTF. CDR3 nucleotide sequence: TGCGCCAGCAGCCAAGCAGTCGCAGGGGGGACTGGCTACACCTTC.